A selection of T cell receptor beta chains follows, all from one sample in a study of cytomegalovirus exposure and HLA in healthy donors. The protocol was immunoSEQ multiplex PCR, while the TCRdb copy is restricted to in-frame clones and leaves out a portion. The sample has 260,000 or so clones; 80% to 95% are singletons. The sample consisted of PBMCs. All receptors derive from a woman aged 25 to 45 in good health and CMV-seronegative. The CDR3 runs from the conserved cysteine through the conserved F or W. A D gene is named only where the DNA matches it firmly. Only part of the rows carry a size: once, few, many, or a class if the clone is expanded.

TRBD1	.	TRBJ2-3	TRBV25-1	CASSLSGTGEPDTQYF	TGTGCCAGCAGCCTCTCCGGGACAGGGGAGCCAGATACGCAGTATTTT
TRBD1	few	TRBJ1-2	TRBV4-3	CASSQEEGQGGGYTF	TGCGCCAGCAGCCAAGAAGAAGGACAGGGAGGGGGCTACACCTTC
TRBD1	.	TRBJ1-2	TRBV2	CARGTGGGNYGYTF	TGTGCCAGGGGGACAGGGGGCGGTAACTATGGCTACACCTTC
.	.	TRBJ1-2	TRBV7-3	CASSLTGVTSAGYTF	TGTGCCAGCAGCTTAACGGGCGTCACGTCGGCTGGCTACACCTTC
.	.	TRBJ2-5	TRBV5-1	CASSLYYSGGGETQYF	TGCGCCAGCAGCTTATACTACTCAGGGGGAGGAGAGACCCAGTACTTC
.	.	TRBJ2-7	TRBV7-6	CASSDRGPNYEQYF	TGTGCCAGCTCCGATCGCGGGCCCAACTACGAGCAGTACTTC
.	.	TRBJ2-7	TRBV7-7	CASSSLQGYEQYF	TGTGCCAGCAGCTCCCTTCAGGGCTACGAGCAGTACTTC
.	.	TRBJ2-1	TRBV5-6	CASSFGRGYEQFF	TGTGCCAGCAGCTTTGGCAGGGGATATGAGCAGTTCTTC
TRBD2	few	TRBJ2-7	TRBV19	CASSIGTGGTYEQYF	TGTGCCAGTAGTATAGGGACGGGAGGGACCTACGAGCAGTACTTC
.	.	TRBJ2-7	TRBV11-2	CASSLFVGYEQYF	TGTGCCAGCAGCTTATTTGTTGGATACGAGCAGTACTTC
.	once	TRBJ1-1	TRBV10-2	CASSESLMNTEAFF	TGCGCCAGCAGTGAGAGCCTCATGAACACTGAAGCTTTCTTT
TRBD2	.	TRBJ2-1	TRBV6-5	CASRPLAGGPGEQFF	TGTGCCAGCAGACCACTAGCGGGAGGGCCAGGTGAGCAGTTCTTC
TRBD2	.	TRBJ2-7	TRBV2	CASSENAASGRLRYEQYF	TGTGCCAGCAGTGAAAATGCGGCTAGCGGGAGACTAAGATACGAGCAGTACTTC
.	.	TRBJ2-5	TRBV5-5	CASRSPGGETQYF	TGTGCCAGCAGGAGCCCCGGCGGGGAGACCCAGTACTTC
.	.	TRBJ2-3	TRBV11-2	CASSLMVTDTQYF	TGTGCCAGCAGCTTAATGGTGACAGATACGCAGTATTTT
.	.	TRBJ2-7	TRBV7-9	CASSLAGDYYEQYF	TGTGCCAGCAGCTTAGCGGGAGACTACTACGAGCAGTACTTC
.	.	TRBJ2-7	TRBV27	CASSSSGSFDYEQYF	TGTGCCAGCAGTTCGTCCGGGAGTTTTGACTACGAGCAGTACTTC
TRBD2	.	TRBJ2-7	TRBV27	CASELVLRTSDSYEQYF	TGTGCCAGCGAGTTAGTCCTTAGGACTAGCGACTCCTACGAGCAGTACTTC
TRBD2	.	TRBJ2-5	TRBV28	CASSFPGTSGSRAGITFQETQYF	TGTGCCAGCAGTTTCCCCGGGACTAGCGGGAGCAGGGCGGGAATAACCTTCCAAGAGACCCAGTACTTC
.	.	TRBJ2-7	TRBV4-3	CASSQARAQGYEQYF	TGCGCCAGCAGCCAAGCTAGGGCACAGGGCTACGAGCAGTACTTC
TRBD2	many	TRBJ2-2	TRBV11-3	CASSPGLAGGPGTGELFF	TGTGCCAGCAGCCCGGGACTAGCGGGAGGGCCGGGCACCGGGGAGCTGTTTTTT
.	.	TRBJ2-7	TRBV27	CASSSGTAIYEQYF	TGTGCCAGCAGCTCCGGGACGGCAATCTACGAGCAGTACTTC
.	.	TRBJ2-5	TRBV7-2	CASSSTGLQETQYF	TGTGCCAGCAGCTCCACTGGACTCCAAGAGACCCAGTACTTC
.	.	TRBJ2-2	TRBV7-3	CASSLIAPGELFF	TGTGCCAGCAGCTTAATAGCACCCGGGGAGCTGTTTTTT
TRBD2	.	TRBJ2-7	TRBV27	CASSFGGVPYEQYF	TGTGCCAGCAGTTTCGGGGGGGTCCCCTACGAGCAGTACTTC